One sample yielded the 26 T cell receptor beta chains listed below, sequenced in a study of T cell responses to AZD1222 COVID-19 vaccine. Profiled with immunoSEQ multiplex PCR; TCRdb holds only in-frame clones, not every one. Seen here are approximately 120,000 clones, 75% to 90% observed once, and the top ten hold around 5.8%. The material was peripheral blood, obtained on day 0 of AZD1222 vaccination. The receptor source for this set is an adult in good health.

The J gene is TRBJ2-3, the V gene TRBV19, with 10 nucleotides matching TRBD2. The V gene end was trimmed by 1 base and the J gene end by 2 bases; junction bases not matched to a gene: 12. CDR3 size: 19 residues. Germline V gene sequence: CDR1 LNHDA, CDR2 SQIVND (reference sequence). CDR3: CASSIVGSGGQGFTDTQYF. The CDR3 DNA reads as TGTGCCAGTAGTATAGTTGGTAGCGGGGGGCAGGGCTTCACAGATACGCAGTATTTT.

This chain links TRBV5-4 with TRBJ2-7; TRBD2 matches 7 bases. The V and J ends lost 4 bases and 4 bases, in that order; junction bases with no gene match: 8. From germline, CDR1 is SGHNT and CDR2 YYREEE (reference sequence). This CDR3 region has 14 residues. The CDR3, as DNA: TGTGCCAGCAGCGTCGCTAGCGGACCATACGAGCAGTACTTC. It specifies CASSVASGPYEQYF.

The rearrangement links TRBV6-5 to TRBJ2-2; D possibly corresponds to TRBD2 (6 bases). V was trimmed by 0 bases and J by 2 bases, leaving 7 bases between them. Germline CDR1 is MNHEY and CDR2 is SVGAGI. This CDR3 has 15 residues. The CDR3 DNA follows: TGTGCCAGCAGTTACTCGGGACTCAACACCGGGGAGCTGTTTTTT. Translating gives CASSYSGLNTGELFF.

The CDR3, as DNA: TGTGCCAGCGGTTGGGGACATTCTACCGACGAGCAGTACTTC. It encodes CASGWGHSTDEQYF. The chain is built from TRBV7-9 and TRBJ2-7, with a possible D match to TRBD1 (6 bases). V was shortened by 8 bases and J by 5 bases, with 19 bases between the two germline ends. The germline V gene has CDR1 SEHNR and CDR2 FQNEAQ (reference sequence). This CDR3 has 14 residues.

This chain joins TRBV3-1 (or the pseudogene TRBV3-2) and TRBJ1-2; 8 bases match TRBD1. Germline loops: CDR1 LGHDT, CDR2 YNNKEL (reference sequence). The CDR3 is made up of 14 amino acids. Unmatched junction bases numbered 3, after V lost 0 bases and J lost 6 bases. CDR3 nucleotide sequence: TGTGCCAGCAGCCAAGATTCAGGGGGCCATGGCTACACCTTC. It yields the protein CASSQDSGGHGYTF.

This chain uses TRBV10-3 with TRBJ2-3; 9 nucleotides agree with TRBD1. With V trimmed by 5 bases and J by 3 bases, 6 bases remained unmatched. From germline, CDR1 is ENHRY and CDR2 SYGVKD. The CDR3 consists of 15 residues. CDR3 sequence: CAISSTGGKTDTQYF. DNA for the CDR3: TGTGCCATCAGTTCTACAGGGGGCAAAACAGATACGCAGTATTTT.

The genes are TRBV5-5 and TRBJ1-5; D gene unclear. V lost 2 bases to trimming and J lost 3 bases, with 6 bases between them. The germline gives CDR1 SGHKS, CDR2 YYEKEE (reference sequence). CDR3 length equals 13 residues. Here the CDR3 DNA reads TGTGCCAGCAGCTTCCGGGTCAATCAGCCCCAGCATTTT. This encodes CASSFRVNQPQHF.

The chain employs TRBV28 and TRBJ1-1, with D unclear. CDR1 is MDHEN and CDR2 is SYDVKM in the germline V gene. V was pared by 8 bases and J by 1 base, with 17 bases between. CDR3 length: 15 amino acids. CDR3 coding DNA: TGTGCCAGCTTTCCTAGCGGGGTAAAGAACACTGAAGCTTTCTTT. It translates to CASFPSGVKNTEAFF.

The V gene is TRBV2, the J gene TRBJ1-2; weak D call: TRBD1 (6 bases). Germline CDR1 SNHLY, CDR2 FYNNEI. Trimming pared 2 bases from V and 8 bases from J, leaving 18 bases between. The CDR3 loop spans 15 amino acids. The CDR3 here is CASSEKTGGRGGYTF. Written as DNA, the CDR3 is TGTGCCAGCAGTGAAAAGACAGGAGGCCGAGGGGGCTACACCTTC.

This clone appeared once. The gene calls are TRBV27 and TRBJ2-7, with a possible D match to TRBD1 (5 bases). This CDR3 has 14 residues. Between the trimmed V and J ends, which lost 2 bases and 4 bases, there was a span of 12 bases. CDR1 and CDR2 from the germline V gene are MNHEY and SMNVEV (reference sequence). Written as DNA, the CDR3 is TGTGCCAGCAGTTTAAGGCAGGGAACGTACGAGCAGTACTTC. It is translated as CASSLRQGTYEQYF.

V is TRBV24-1 and J is TRBJ1-5, with a possible D match to TRBD1 (5 bases). The CDR3 has 16 residues. Germline assignment: CDR1 KGHDR and CDR2 SFDVKD. The V gene lost 5 bases and the J gene lost 3 bases, with 16 bases spanning the gap. The CDR3 DNA sequence: TGTGCCACCAGTGCGGGTGGGGGGTGGAACAATCAGCCCCAGCATTTT. It is translated as CATSAGGGWNNQPQHF.

This clone was seen once. The chain carries TRBV3-1 (or the pseudogene TRBV3-2) and TRBJ1-6, with D uncertain. Germline-derived CDR1 and CDR2 are LGHDT and YNNKEL (reference sequence). This CDR3 contains 14 residues. Trimming took 1 base from V and 5 from J, leaving 6 bases between them. CDR3 sequence (DNA): TGTGCCAGCAGCCAAGGGTCGGATAATTCACCCCTCCACTTT. Translation: CASSQGSDNSPLHF.

The chain joins TRBV7-3 to TRBJ2-5; D might be TRBD2 (5 bases). Trimming took off 5 bases at V and 3 bases at J, with 19 bases between the two ends. Germline-derived CDR1 and CDR2 are SGHTA and FQGTGA. This CDR3 has 16 residues. The CDR3, as DNA: TGTGCCAGCAGCCCAACATCCACTAGTGGGAAAGAGACCCAGTACTTC. It is translated as CASSPTSTSGKETQYF. The full variable domain, its missing parts supplied by reference TRBV7-3 and TRBJ2-5, is GAGVSQTPSNKVTEKGKYVELRCDPISGHTALYWYRQSLGQGPEFLIYFQGTGAADDSGLPNDRFFAVRPEGSVSTLKIQRTERGDSAVYLCASSPTSTSGKETQYFGPGTRLLVL.

This chain joins TRBV18 and TRBJ2-7, with 8 bases lining up with TRBD1. This CDR3 comprises 15 residues. Trimming cost V 4 bases and J 3 bases; bases outside gene matches: 8. The germline V gene encodes CDR1 KGHSH and CDR2 LQKENI. Here the CDR3 DNA reads TGTGCCAGCTCACGGTGGACAGGGTCGGGCTACGAGCAGTACTTC. Amino acid sequence: CASSRWTGSGYEQYF.

This chain links TRBV9 with TRBJ2-5, with D perhaps TRBD1 (6 bases). The CDR3 totals 13 residues. V was clipped by 0 bases and J by 3 bases, with 6 bases between them. Germline CDR1 and CDR2: SGDLS and YYNGEE. CDR3 region: CASSVGTEETQYF. CDR3 nucleotide sequence: TGTGCCAGCAGCGTAGGGACAGAAGAGACCCAGTACTTC.

This CDR3 is CASSQVSPGAPLHF. The CDR3 DNA reads as TGTGCCAGCAGCCAAGTATCGCCAGGGGCACCCCTCCACTTT. This chain joins TRBV14 and TRBJ1-6, with D possibly TRBD1 on 6 matching bases. V dropped 1 base and J dropped 11 bases, with 12 bases sitting between them. Germline loops: CDR1 SGHDN, CDR2 FVKESK. This CDR3 has 14 amino acids.

The J gene is TRBJ2-1, the V gene TRBV6-6; D not certain. The CDR3 is 12 residues long. Per the germline V gene, CDR1 is MNHNY and CDR2 is SVGAGI (reference sequence). V was pared by 4 bases and J by 4 bases, with 5 bases between. CDR3 region: CASSLGYNEQFF. CDR3 coding DNA: TGTGCCAGCAGTTTGGGGTACAATGAGCAGTTCTTC.

This chain joins TRBV7-9 and TRBJ2-3; tentative D call: TRBD2 (5 bases). Germline loops: CDR1 SEHNR, CDR2 FQNEAQ (reference sequence). Trimming left V 9 bases short and J 1 base short, with 8 bases between. CDR3 length: 12 residues. CDR3 in DNA: TGTGCCAGTCGGGGAGGCACAGATACGCAGTATTTT. Translation: CASRGGTDTQYF.

The chain carries TRBV5-1 and TRBJ2-3, with D possibly being TRBD2 (5 bases). Trimming cost V 4 bases and J 0 bases, with 9 bases left between them. The CDR3 is 14 residues long. Germline V gives CDR1 SGHRS, CDR2 YFSETQ. The CDR3 sequence is CASSLEDSTDTQYF. CDR3 DNA sequence: TGCGCCAGCAGCCTGGAGGACAGCACAGATACGCAGTATTTT.

The V call is TRBV27, the J call TRBJ1-5; possible D gene TRBD1, 5 bases. Germline V gene data show CDR1 as MNHEY and CDR2 as SMNVEV (reference sequence). The V gene lost 4 bases and the J gene lost 2 bases, with 18 bases spanning the gap. The length of the CDR3 is 17 residues. The CDR3 DNA follows: TGTGCCAGCAGTTCCCTCGGGGCAGGTCGTGGCAATCAGCCCCAGCATTTT. Translation: CASSSLGAGRGNQPQHF.

The chain combines TRBV6-5 with TRBJ2-7; D call uncertain. V was clipped by 0 bases and J by 0 bases, with 6 bases between them. The germline CDR1 and CDR2 sequences are MNHEY and SVGAGI. CDR3 size: 14 residues. The DNA of the CDR3 is TGTGCCAGCAGTTACTCGAGTGTCTCCTACGAGCAGTACTTC. Encoded protein: CASSYSSVSYEQYF.

The chain is built from TRBV7-8 and TRBJ1-1, with a weak D call TRBD1 (5 bases). This CDR3 contains 13 residues. Trimming took 5 bases from V and 11 from J, leaving 18 bases between them. The germline V gene encodes CDR1 SGHVS and CDR2 FQNEAQ. Written as DNA, the CDR3 is TGTGCCAGCAGCCGCCAAACGGGGGGGGTCGCTTTCTTT. Its protein is CASSRQTGGVAFF.

The chain recombines TRBV2 with TRBJ1-2; D ambiguous. Germline V gene data show CDR1 as SNHLY and CDR2 as FYNNEI. The CDR3 runs 15 residues. Deletions cut 3 bases from V and 4 bases from J, with 15 bases between. The CDR3 spells CASSDPWLVSYGYTF. DNA of the CDR3: TGTGCCAGCAGTGATCCCTGGCTGGTTAGCTATGGCTACACCTTC.

There are a few counts of this clone. Written as DNA, the CDR3 is TGTGCCAGTAGTATAGGGACAGTCTTGAGCAATCAGCCCCAGCATTTT. Its protein product is CASSIGTVLSNQPQHF. The rearrangement uses TRBV19 and TRBJ1-5, with a possible D match to TRBD1 (6 bases). With 1 base removed from V and 1 base from J, the gap between germline ends came to 11 bases. The germline gives CDR1 LNHDA, CDR2 SQIVND (reference sequence). The CDR3 is 16 residues long.

V usage is TRBV5-1 and J usage is TRBJ2-7; no reliable D call. The germline gives CDR1 SGHRS, CDR2 YFSETQ. The CDR3 is made up of 12 amino acids. With 0 bases removed from V and 3 bases from J, the gap between germline ends came to 4 bases. The CDR3 coding sequence is TGCGCCAGCAGCTTGGAATTCTACGAGCAGTACTTC. It specifies CASSLEFYEQYF. The full variable domain, with the rest looked up from reference TRBV5-1 and TRBJ2-7, is KAGVTQTPRYLIKTRGQQVTLSCSPISGHRSVSWYQQTPGQGLQFLFEYFSETQRNKGNFPGRFSGRQFSNSRSEMNVSTLELGDSALYLCASSLEFYEQYFGPGTRLTVT.

This clone was detected once. The chain joins TRBV14 to TRBJ1-2; D not resolved. V gave up 1 base and J gave up 4 bases, with 10 bases separating them. The CDR3 extends over 14 amino acids. The germline gives CDR1 SGHDN, CDR2 FVKESK. CDR3: CASSQGVQIYGYTF. CDR3 bases: TGTGCCAGCAGCCAAGGGGTACAGATCTATGGCTACACCTTC.